This TCR beta chain stems from a study of T-cell reconstitution after alpha-beta-depleted transplantation in children. Molecular barcoding with unique molecular identifiers was used for the TCRbeta library. TCRdb reprocessed the PCR reads via MiXCR and lists one record per CDR3 protein. The data contain around 500,000 distinct CDR3 sequences, about 12% of them singletons. The sample here was PBMCs from the stem cell graft donor, taken from the stem cell graft. This receptor was identified in a human donor who donated a stem cell graft to a child with combined immunodeficiency.

The CDR3 sequence: CASSSALIGQLTSTDTQYF. CDR3 coding DNA: TGTGCCAGCAGCTCCGCCCTAATCGGACAGCTGACTAGCACAGATACGCAGTATTTT. The gene calls are TRBV11-1 and TRBJ2-3; perhaps TRBD1 as D (6 bases). The CDR3 has 19 residues. Germline assignment: CDR1 SGHAT and CDR2 FQDESV (reference sequence). V was pared by 4 bases and J by 0 bases, with 23 bases between. The full variable domain, its missing parts supplied by reference TRBV11-1 and TRBJ2-3, is EAEVAQSPRYKITEKSQAVAFWCDPISGHATLYWYRQILGQGPELLVQFQDESVVDDSQLPKDRFSAERLKGVDSTLKIQPAELGDSAMYLCASSSALIGQLTSTDTQYFGPGTRLTVL.